These T cell receptor beta chains were read from a single sample in a study of T-cell reconstitution after alpha-beta-depleted transplantation in children. TCRdb processed the PCR reads anew with MiXCR; each CDR3 protein has one entry. In the table there are hundreds of thousands of distinct CDR3 sequences, 13% of which are singletons. This specimen was PBMCs, taken before TCRalphabeta/CD19-depleted stem cell transplant. All receptors derive from a girl aged 2 to 9 with congenital amegakaryocytic thrombocytopenia, due to receive a stem cell transplant. Each CDR3 is given with its conserved first and last residue. A D gene is named only where the DNA matches it firmly. Clone size is given for some rows only: seen once, a few or many times, or a class if the clone is expanded.

d_gene: NA; v_gene: TRBV5-1; abundance: few; j_gene: TRBJ2-1; CDR3nt: TGCGCCAGCAGCCCGTGGGTTTCCCTGAGGGCCTCCTACAATGAGCAGTTCTTC; CDR3aa: CASSPWVSLRASYNEQFF
d_gene: TRBD2; v_gene: TRBV20-1; abundance: many; j_gene: TRBJ2-7; CDR3nt: TGCAGTGCTAGAGATGGGGCCAGCGGGAGGATGTACGAGCAGTACTTC; CDR3aa: CSARDGASGRMYEQYF
d_gene: TRBD2; v_gene: TRBV7-8; abundance: NA; j_gene: TRBJ2-7; CDR3nt: TGTGCCAGCAGCTTTATAACTAGCGGGATACAACCCTACGAGCAGTACTTC; CDR3aa: CASSFITSGIQPYEQYF
d_gene: NA; v_gene: TRBV29-1; abundance: few; j_gene: TRBJ1-2; CDR3nt: TGCAGCGTTGTTGGCAGCGCTGGTGGCTACACCTTC; CDR3aa: CSVVGSAGGYTF
d_gene: NA; v_gene: TRBV6-1; abundance: many; j_gene: TRBJ2-7; CDR3nt: TGTGCCAGCAGACAAGGGGGCGGGAGGTCCTACGAGCAGTACTTC; CDR3aa: CASRQGGGRSYEQYF
d_gene: TRBD1; v_gene: TRBV29-1; abundance: many; j_gene: TRBJ2-7; CDR3nt: TGCAGCGTTGACAATCGACAGGGGAACTCCTACGAGCAGTACTTC; CDR3aa: CSVDNRQGNSYEQYF
d_gene: TRBD1; v_gene: TRBV12-3/TRBV12-4; abundance: many; j_gene: TRBJ2-7; CDR3nt: TGTGCCAGCAGTTTCGGGACAGCGATTTACGAGCAGTACTTC; CDR3aa: CASSFGTAIYEQYF
d_gene: NA; v_gene: TRBV4-1; abundance: many; j_gene: TRBJ1-5; CDR3nt: TGCGCCAGCAGCCAAGAGAGAGGCCAAACTCAGCCCCAGCATTTT; CDR3aa: CASSQERGQTQPQHF
d_gene: NA; v_gene: TRBV20-1; abundance: many; j_gene: TRBJ2-1; CDR3nt: TGCAGTGCTAGAGTTGGCTCCAGACCCTCCTACAATGAGCAGTTCTTC; CDR3aa: CSARVGSRPSYNEQFF
d_gene: NA; v_gene: TRBV20-1; abundance: many; j_gene: TRBJ2-1; CDR3nt: TGCAGTGCTAGAGTTGTCGAGGGTGGCTCCTACAATGAGCAGTTCTTC; CDR3aa: CSARVVEGGSYNEQFF
d_gene: TRBD2; v_gene: TRBV20-1; abundance: NA; j_gene: TRBJ2-1; CDR3nt: TGCAGTGCTTATCCCCAGGGGACTAGCGGGTATCCGGGGAATGAGCAGTTCTTC; CDR3aa: CSAYPQGTSGYPGNEQFF
d_gene: NA; v_gene: TRBV3-1; abundance: few; j_gene: TRBJ1-2; CDR3nt: TGTGCCAGCAGCCCGATCGACGGGAGGAGTGGCTACACCTTC; CDR3aa: CASSPIDGRSGYTF
d_gene: NA; v_gene: TRBV5-1; abundance: many; j_gene: TRBJ2-3; CDR3nt: TGCGCCAGCAGCTTGGGCTCCATCACAGATACGCAGTATTTT; CDR3aa: CASSLGSITDTQYF
d_gene: NA; v_gene: TRBV10-3; abundance: many; j_gene: TRBJ2-3; CDR3nt: TGTGCCACCAGGGTAGTAATCTCAGATACGCAGTATTTT; CDR3aa: CATRVVISDTQYF
d_gene: TRBD2; v_gene: TRBV5-1; abundance: many; j_gene: TRBJ2-3; CDR3nt: TGCGCCAGCAGCTTGTATCTAGCGGGGGATACGCAGTATTTT; CDR3aa: CASSLYLAGDTQYF
d_gene: TRBD2; v_gene: TRBV7-6; abundance: many; j_gene: TRBJ2-3; CDR3nt: TGTGCCAGCAGCGAAGGGACTAGCGGGAGAACAGATACGCAGTATTTT; CDR3aa: CASSEGTSGRTDTQYF
d_gene: NA; v_gene: TRBV5-1; abundance: many; j_gene: TRBJ1-5; CDR3nt: TGCGCCAGCAGCTTGGGTCCAGACCAGCCCCAGCATTTT; CDR3aa: CASSLGPDQPQHF
d_gene: NA; v_gene: TRBV7-2; abundance: many; j_gene: TRBJ2-5; CDR3nt: TGTGCCAGCAGTTCCGCTAGAGGAGAGACCCAGTACTTC; CDR3aa: CASSSARGETQYF
d_gene: NA; v_gene: TRBV5-5; abundance: few; j_gene: TRBJ2-7; CDR3nt: TGTGCCAGCAGCTTATGGGACGGAACCTACGAGCAGTACTTC; CDR3aa: CASSLWDGTYEQYF
d_gene: NA; v_gene: TRBV5-1; abundance: many; j_gene: TRBJ2-2; CDR3nt: TGCGCCAGCAGCTCGCTTAGCCCAACCGGGGAGCTGTTTTTT; CDR3aa: CASSSLSPTGELFF
d_gene: TRBD1; v_gene: TRBV12-3/TRBV12-4; abundance: NA; j_gene: TRBJ1-5; CDR3nt: TGTGCCAGCGCATCCCCGGCCAGGGACAGGGGATGGCATCAGCCCCAGCATTTT; CDR3aa: CASASPARDRGWHQPQHF
d_gene: TRBD2; v_gene: TRBV15; abundance: NA; j_gene: TRBJ2-1; CDR3nt: TGTGCCACCAGCAGGATTAGCGGGGTTGAGGATGAGCAGTTCTTC; CDR3aa: CATSRISGVEDEQFF
d_gene: NA; v_gene: TRBV20-1; abundance: few; j_gene: TRBJ2-1; CDR3nt: TGCAGTGCTCCCGACCGGGCCTACAATGAGCAGTTCTTC; CDR3aa: CSAPDRAYNEQFF
d_gene: NA; v_gene: TRBV5-1; abundance: many; j_gene: TRBJ2-2; CDR3nt: TGCGCCAGCAGCGCAGACTTAAACACCGGGGAGCTGTTTTTT; CDR3aa: CASSADLNTGELFF
d_gene: NA; v_gene: TRBV5-1; abundance: few; j_gene: TRBJ1-1; CDR3nt: TGCGCCAGCACCCGGGTAGTGGGGAAAGTAGAAGCTTTCTTT; CDR3aa: CASTRVVGKVEAFF
d_gene: TRBD1; v_gene: TRBV28; abundance: many; j_gene: TRBJ2-1; CDR3nt: TGTGCCAGCAGTAGGACAGGGAATCACAATGAGCAGTTCTTC; CDR3aa: CASSRTGNHNEQFF
d_gene: NA; v_gene: TRBV7-8; abundance: many; j_gene: TRBJ1-2; CDR3nt: TGTGCCAGCAGCTTGACCCGACCTTCGACGGTCACCTTC; CDR3aa: CASSLTRPSTVTF
d_gene: NA; v_gene: TRBV5-1; abundance: many; j_gene: TRBJ2-1; CDR3nt: TGCGCCAGCAGCTTGGAGGGTACCTACAATGAGCAGTTCTTC; CDR3aa: CASSLEGTYNEQFF
d_gene: NA; v_gene: TRBV4-1; abundance: many; j_gene: TRBJ2-5; CDR3nt: TGCGCCAGCAGCAGGGAATTACAAGAGACCCAGTACTTC; CDR3aa: CASSRELQETQYF
d_gene: TRBD1; v_gene: TRBV5-1; abundance: many; j_gene: TRBJ2-7; CDR3nt: TGCGCCAGCAGCTTGGAGGATTACAGGACAGGGAGCTACGAGCAGTACTTC; CDR3aa: CASSLEDYRTGSYEQYF
d_gene: NA; v_gene: TRBV27; abundance: NA; j_gene: TRBJ2-2; CDR3nt: TGTGCCAGCAGTTTCCTCCACGGAAACACCGGGGAGCTGTTTTTT; CDR3aa: CASSFLHGNTGELFF
d_gene: NA; v_gene: TRBV20-1; abundance: many; j_gene: TRBJ1-1; CDR3nt: TGCAGTGCTAGAGGGGGGGGGCGTATGAACACTGAAGCTTTCTTT; CDR3aa: CSARGGGRMNTEAFF
d_gene: NA; v_gene: TRBV6-2/TRBV6-3; abundance: many; j_gene: TRBJ1-2; CDR3nt: TGTGCCAGCACCGGGACGGACTATGGCTACACCTTC; CDR3aa: CASTGTDYGYTF
d_gene: NA; v_gene: TRBV5-1; abundance: many; j_gene: TRBJ2-1; CDR3nt: TGCGCCAGCAGAGGGGACTCAGACTACAATGAGCAGTTCTTC; CDR3aa: CASRGDSDYNEQFF
d_gene: NA; v_gene: TRBV12-5; abundance: many; j_gene: TRBJ2-7; CDR3nt: TGTGCTAGTGGTTTGGCCCCTAAACCCACGACCTACGAGCAGTACTTC; CDR3aa: CASGLAPKPTTYEQYF
d_gene: TRBD2; v_gene: TRBV18; abundance: many; j_gene: TRBJ2-7; CDR3nt: TGTGCCAGCTCACCTAGCGGGAGGACCTACGAGCAGTACTTC; CDR3aa: CASSPSGRTYEQYF
d_gene: NA; v_gene: TRBV5-1; abundance: many; j_gene: TRBJ2-7; CDR3nt: TGCGCCAGCAGCTCAGGGACCCTTCCCTACGAGCAGTACTTC; CDR3aa: CASSSGTLPYEQYF
d_gene: NA; v_gene: TRBV19; abundance: few; j_gene: TRBJ2-2; CDR3nt: TGTGCCAGTAGTACCTTCCCGACCAGGGAGCTGTTTTTT; CDR3aa: CASSTFPTRELFF
d_gene: TRBD2; v_gene: TRBV4-1; abundance: few; j_gene: TRBJ2-3; CDR3nt: TGCGCCAGCAGCCAAGTCGTTTATCAACTAGCGGGACCAGATACGCAGTATTTT; CDR3aa: CASSQVVYQLAGPDTQYF
d_gene: NA; v_gene: TRBV28; abundance: many; j_gene: TRBJ2-7; CDR3nt: TGTGCCAGCAGTTCCGGGGGAAGCTCCTACGAGCAGTACTTC; CDR3aa: CASSSGGSSYEQYF
d_gene: TRBD1; v_gene: TRBV5-1; abundance: NA; j_gene: TRBJ1-2; CDR3nt: TGCGCCAGCAGCGAGGACAGGCCCTATGGCTACACCTTC; CDR3aa: CASSEDRPYGYTF
d_gene: TRBD2; v_gene: TRBV4-2; abundance: many; j_gene: TRBJ2-2; CDR3nt: TGTGCCAGCAGACCCGGGACTAGCCCCCACGGGGAGCTGTTTTTT; CDR3aa: CASRPGTSPHGELFF
d_gene: NA; v_gene: TRBV29-1; abundance: few; j_gene: TRBJ2-1; CDR3nt: TGCAGCGTGGCGCACACCGAAGGGAGGGAGCAGTTCTTC; CDR3aa: CSVAHTEGREQFF
d_gene: TRBD2; v_gene: TRBV6-2/TRBV6-3; abundance: many; j_gene: TRBJ2-3; CDR3nt: TGTGCCAGCAGTTACGGGGGGGGGACAGATACGCAGTATTTT; CDR3aa: CASSYGGGTDTQYF
d_gene: NA; v_gene: TRBV7-3; abundance: many; j_gene: TRBJ2-3; CDR3nt: TGTGCCAGCAGCTTAGGGGGCGGTGCAGATACGCAGTATTTT; CDR3aa: CASSLGGGADTQYF
d_gene: TRBD2; v_gene: TRBV5-6; abundance: NA; j_gene: TRBJ2-2; CDR3nt: TGTGCCAGCAGCTTGTTAGCGGGTGGCCTCACCGGGGAGCTGTTTTTT; CDR3aa: CASSLLAGGLTGELFF
d_gene: TRBD2; v_gene: TRBV20-1; abundance: many; j_gene: TRBJ2-7; CDR3nt: TGCAGTGCTAGTCTAGCGGGACCCTACGAGCAGTACTTC; CDR3aa: CSASLAGPYEQYF
d_gene: TRBD1; v_gene: TRBV18; abundance: few; j_gene: TRBJ1-2; CDR3nt: TGTGCCAGCTCACCGCAGACAGGGCAAGAGGAAACCTTC; CDR3aa: CASSPQTGQEETF
d_gene: NA; v_gene: TRBV20-1; abundance: NA; j_gene: TRBJ1-2; CDR3nt: TGCAGTGCTAGAAGGCAGCCGGGAGACTATGGCTACACCTTC; CDR3aa: CSARRQPGDYGYTF